This T cell receptor (beta chain) stems from a study of T cells after yellow fever vaccination. Points from the study as a whole: Across the CD4 and CD8 compartments, a small share of clonotypes was present in both. Boosting was followed by the reappearance of most primary-vaccination clones (about 97% CD4, around 86% CD8).

Germline V gene sequence: CDR1 SGHDT, CDR2 YYEEEE. The CDR3 is 11 residues long. V was cut by 4 bases and J by 7 bases, with 6 bases left in between. Concerning this clonotype: The antigen is undetermined.

Universal primer sites and UMIs were introduced during 5'RACE template-switching synthesis of TCR cDNA. TCRdb re-called the 5' RACE reads with MiXCR, one entry per CDR3 protein. The repertoire has approximately 240,000 distinct CDR3 sequences, over 3% of them found once; the top ten carry over 15%. The chain carries TRBV5-6 and TRBJ2-1; D not resolved. The sample consisted of PBMCs, taken 15 days after the yellow fever booster vaccination. This clonotype was obtained from a man between 18 and 29 years old who received the YFV17D yellow fever vaccine. The CDR3 sequence is CASSVGNEQFF. The CDR3 coding sequence is TGTGCCAGCAGCGTGGGTAATGAGCAGTTCTTC.